This T cell receptor beta chain was observed in a study of blood T cell repertoires in COVID-19. Study background: T cells, B-cell-depleted T cells, or PBMCs supplied cDNA or gDNA.

Germline assignment: CDR1 SEHNR and CDR2 FQNEAQ (reference sequence). This CDR3 is 14 amino acids long. V lost 5 bases to trimming and J lost 5 bases, with 15 bases between them. The table came from immunoSEQ multiplex PCR; TCRdb's copy has only in-frame clones and leaves some out. The sample includes some 70,000 clones, roughly 88% of them seen just once. This clonotype originated in a woman aged 60 to 75 with COVID-19, enrolled during active disease. The chain is built from TRBV7-9 and TRBJ2-5; possibly TRBD1 or TRBD2 for D (5 bases each). Sequencing was done on a sample of peripheral blood. CDR3 amino acids: CASSRDATGETQYF. The CDR3 DNA sequence: TGTGCCAGCAGCAGGGACGCAACGGGTGAGACCCAGTACTTC. The full variable domain, rest sourced from reference TRBV7-9 and TRBJ2-5, is DTGVSQNPRHKITKRGQNVTFRCDPISEHNRLYWYRQTLGQGPEFLTYFQNEAQLEKSRLLSDRFSAERPKGSFSTLEIQRTEQGDSAMYLCASSRDATGETQYFGPGTRLLVL.